What follows are 26 T cell receptor beta chains derived from one specimen sequenced in a study of cytomegalovirus exposure and HLA in healthy donors. Researchers ran the PCR with 60 Vbeta and 13 Jbeta primers. The repertoire was sequenced with immunoSEQ multiplex PCR; TCRdb's copy has only in-frame clones and lacks some. This sample has about 160,000 clones, with about four fifths found just once. The source material was PBMCs. These receptors originate from a man aged 45 to 65 in good health and CMV-seropositive.

This clone was recorded only once. The chain combines TRBV29-1 with TRBJ2-5; 8 bases are shared with TRBD1. Germline lookup yields CDR1 SQVTM and CDR2 ANQGSEA. There are 17 residues in the CDR3. Trimming took 4 bases from V and 1 from J; bases not matched to a gene: 14. This chain's CDR3 is CSVVSLVDRGFQETQYF. For the CDR3, the DNA is TGCAGCGTTGTAAGCTTGGTTGACAGGGGATTCCAAGAGACCCAGTACTTC.

This clone was counted only a few times. The V gene is TRBV11-2, the J gene TRBJ2-7, with TRBD1 matching 9 bases. This CDR3 comprises 17 residues. With V trimmed by 2 bases and J by 4 bases, 12 bases remained unmatched. Germline V lookup: CDR1 SGHAT, CDR2 FQNNGV. The CDR3 region is CASSLLVGTGLWYEQYF. The DNA of the CDR3 is TGTGCCAGCAGCTTATTGGTCGGGACAGGGTTATGGTACGAGCAGTACTTC. Drawing the rest from reference TRBV11-2 and TRBJ2-7, the complete variable domain is EAGVAQSPRYKIIEKRQSVAFWCNPISGHATLYWYQQILGQGPKLLIQFQNNGVVDDSQLPKDRFSAERLKGVDSTLKIQPAKLEDSAVYLCASSLLVGTGLWYEQYFGPGTRLTVT.

The chain uses TRBV28 and TRBJ1-2; weak D call: TRBD1 (5 bases). V was trimmed by 5 bases and J by 4 bases, leaving 20 bases between them. The CDR3 covers 16 residues. The V gene's germline CDR1 is MDHEN and CDR2 SYDVKM. The CDR3 DNA follows: TGTGCCAGCAGTCCCCAGGGTCAGTCGTCCCTCTATGGCTACACCTTC. Translated: CASSPQGQSSLYGYTF.

The V call is TRBV29-1, the J call TRBJ1-2; D not certain. Trimming removed 1 base at V and 4 bases at J, with 16 bases between. Germline CDR1 and CDR2: SQVTM and ANQGSEA. The CDR3 covers 15 residues. The chain's CDR3 is CSVEVSRETTYGYTF. DNA of the CDR3: TGCAGCGTTGAAGTATCGAGGGAAACTACCTATGGCTACACCTTC.

The chain carries TRBV6-6 and TRBJ1-1; D is unresolved. The CDR3 runs to 13 residues. CDR1 is MNHNY and CDR2 is SVGAGI in the germline V gene (reference sequence). The V and J ends lost 3 bases and 4 bases respectively, with 9 bases between them. The CDR3 is CASSYEETTEAFF. CDR3 coding DNA: TGTGCCAGCAGTTATGAGGAGACCACTGAAGCTTTCTTT.

The V call is TRBV19, the J call TRBJ2-7; 7 nucleotides match TRBD1. V lost 3 bases and J lost 1; bases outside the gene matches: 3. The CDR3 is 14 residues long. In germline, CDR1 is LNHDA, CDR2 SQIVND (reference sequence). The CDR3 sequence: CASSIRGSSYEQYF. The CDR3 DNA follows: TGTGCCAGTAGTATCAGGGGGTCGTCCTACGAGCAGTACTTC. The complete variable domain, with remaining parts taken from reference TRBV19 and TRBJ2-7, reads DGGITQSPKYLFRKEGQNVTLSCEQNLNHDAMYWYRQDPGQGLRLIYYSQIVNDFQKGDIAEGYSVSREKKESFPLTVTSAQKNPTAFYLCASSIRGSSYEQYFGPGTRLTVT.

This clone has just a few counts. The rearrangement links TRBV2 to TRBJ1-6, with 10 nucleotides matching TRBD1. CDR1 is SNHLY and CDR2 is FYNNEI in the germline V gene. Trimming cost V 1 base and J 7 bases; bases outside gene matches: 4. CDR3 size: 16 residues. This CDR3 reads CASSEVDRGQNSPLHF. The CDR3 DNA sequence: TGTGCCAGCAGTGAAGTCGACAGGGGGCAAAATTCACCCCTCCACTTT.

The gene calls are TRBV9 and TRBJ2-1, with unresolved D. The CDR3 length is 13 residues. The V gene lost 3 bases and the J gene lost 0 bases, with 4 bases spanning the gap. Germline CDR1 is SGDLS and CDR2 is YYNGEE. The CDR3 region has the DNA TGTGCCAGCAGCGGGGCCTCCTACAATGAGCAGTTCTTC. It encodes CASSGASYNEQFF.

This clone was counted a few times. V usage is TRBV4-2 and J usage is TRBJ2-1; TRBD2 matches at 13 bases. The junction had 1 base not matched to a gene; V was cut back by 3 bases and J by 5 bases. Per germline, CDR1 LGHNA and CDR2 YNFKEQ. This CDR3 spans 15 amino acids. CDR3 bases: TGTGCCAGCAGCCAGGGACTAGCGGGAAACAATGAGCAGTTCTTC. As protein: CASSQGLAGNNEQFF.

The rearrangement joins TRBV11-2 to TRBJ2-7; D possibly corresponds to TRBD2 (5 bases). V was pared by 7 bases and J by 2 bases, with 15 bases between. The CDR3 extends over 14 amino acids. CDR1 SGHAT and CDR2 FQNNGV come from the germline V gene. The CDR3 loop is CASTIGRGTYEQYF. In DNA, the CDR3 is TGTGCCAGCACCATTGGGAGAGGGACCTACGAGCAGTACTTC.

The CDR3 DNA follows: TGTGCCCCCCCCCAACCGGGATACGAGCAGTACTTC. Its translation is CAPPQPGYEQYF. The rearrangement joins TRBV25-1 to TRBJ2-7, with D perhaps TRBD2 (5 bases). Per germline, CDR1 MGHDK and CDR2 SYGVNS. Trimming took off 11 bases at V and 4 bases at J, with 15 bases between the two ends. This CDR3 contains 12 residues.

J is TRBJ1-1 and V is TRBV5-1; D gene uncertain. CDR1 is SGHRS, CDR2 YFSETQ, per germline. Trimming removed 4 bases at V and 3 bases at J, with 10 bases between. This CDR3 contains 13 residues. CDR3 amino acids: CASSGSSDTEAFF. CDR3 DNA sequence: TGCGCCAGCAGCGGCTCCAGTGACACTGAAGCTTTCTTT.

The V and J genes are TRBV5-4 and TRBJ2-7; the match to TRBD2 covers 8 bases. The CDR3 is made up of 15 amino acids. The J segment lost 1 base and the V segment lost 2 bases, leaving 5 bases of the junction unmatched. Germline lookup yields CDR1 SGHNT and CDR2 YYREEE (reference sequence). CDR3 coding DNA: TGTGCCAGCAGCTTTTCGGCGGGAGGTTCCTACGAGCAGTACTTC. Its translation is CASSFSAGGSYEQYF.

The chain has TRBV16 and TRBJ2-1; TRBD2 matches at 7 bases. Germline trimming cut 0 bases from V and 8 bases from J; bases unmatched to any gene: 10. The V gene's germline CDR1 is KGHSY and CDR2 FQNENV. The CDR3 is 16 residues long. The CDR3 bases are TGTGCCAGCAGCCAATCCTCTGGCGGGAGTATCTATGAGCAGTTCTTC. Translating gives CASSQSSGGSIYEQFF.

This chain uses TRBV7-8 with TRBJ1-1; 7 bases are a match to TRBD1. In germline, CDR1 is SGHVS, CDR2 FQNEAQ. Trimming took 1 base from V and 0 from J; bases not matched to a gene: 5. The CDR3 is 16 amino acids. Here the CDR3 reads CASSLGDRPMNTEAFF. The CDR3 region has the DNA TGTGCCAGCAGCTTAGGGGACAGACCCATGAACACTGAAGCTTTCTTT.

The chain joins TRBV5-1 to TRBJ2-2; 10 bases map to TRBD1. Germline values: CDR1 SGHRS, CDR2 YFSETQ. The CDR3 length is 16 residues. V was clipped by 5 bases and J by 4 bases; unmatched bases: 8. Written as DNA, the CDR3 is TGCGCCAGCAGAAAACCGGGACAGGGGAGCACCGGGGAGCTGTTTTTT. It encodes CASRKPGQGSTGELFF.

The J gene is TRBJ2-2, the V gene TRBV5-1; D is unclear. The V end lost 2 bases, the J end lost 6 bases, and 8 bases lay between the germline ends. The CDR3 is 13 residues long. The germline V gene has CDR1 SGHRS and CDR2 YFSETQ. The CDR3 DNA reads TGCGCCAGCAGCTTTGTTCCCTCCGGGGAGCTGTTTTTT. As protein: CASSFVPSGELFF.

The chain couples TRBV10-3 to TRBJ1-2, with TRBD1 matching over 8 bases. Losses at the gene ends were 11 bases for V and 1 base for J; bases not matched to a gene: 6. The CDR3 totals 13 residues. CDR1 ENHRY and CDR2 SYGVKD come from the germline V gene. The CDR3 reads CAVPRGLNYGYTF. CDR3 DNA: TGTGCCGTACCCAGGGGGCTTAACTATGGCTACACCTTC.

This clone was counted a few times. The J gene is TRBJ1-4, the V gene TRBV27, with D hard to call. Trimming pared 0 bases from V and 1 base from J, leaving 12 bases between. CDR3 size: 17 residues. CDR1 is MNHEY, CDR2 SMNVEV, per germline (reference sequence). The CDR3 coding sequence is TGTGCCAGCAGTTTATCGGGCAGTCGCCGAACTAATGAAAAACTGTTTTTT. Amino acids: CASSLSGSRRTNEKLFF.

This chain joins TRBV5-1 and TRBJ2-1, with 7 bases lining up with TRBD1. Germline V gene lookup returns CDR1 SGHRS and CDR2 YFSETQ. The CDR3 extends over 18 amino acids. With V trimmed by 5 bases and J by 1 base, 15 bases remained unmatched. In DNA, the CDR3 is TGCGCCAGCAGGGGACAGACGTCGTTGGAGAGTTCCTACAATGAGCAGTTCTTC. Translating gives CASRGQTSLESSYNEQFF.

Remarks on this clone: At the DNA level, this CDR3 is encoded by other sequences in the same sample as well. The genes are TRBV7-6 and TRBJ2-1; D may be TRBD2 (6 bases). Germline V gene data show CDR1 as SGHVS and CDR2 as FNYEAQ. This CDR3 region has 17 residues. Deletions cut 5 bases from V and 5 bases from J, with 22 bases between. The CDR3 DNA sequence: TGTGCCAGCAGCCTCGGAGGGGCGCGGGTTATGGACAATGAGCAGTTCTTC. Protein product: CASSLGGARVMDNEQFF.

V is TRBV7-2 and J is TRBJ2-7; 7 bases align to TRBD2. Germline CDR1 is SGHTA and CDR2 is FQGNSA. Trimming took 2 bases from V and 5 from J; bases not matched to a gene: 3. The CDR3 is made up of 13 amino acids. CDR3 sequence (DNA): TGTGCCAGCAGCTTATCGGGGGGAAACGAGCAGTACTTC. This encodes CASSLSGGNEQYF.

V is TRBV5-6 and J is TRBJ1-1; D gene uncertain. V shed 10 bases and J shed 5 bases, with 18 bases lying between them. The CDR3 extends over 13 amino acids. CDR1 is SGHDT and CDR2 is YYEEEE in the germline V gene. The CDR3 DNA follows: TGTGCCGCGCGGGCATACGGGAATACTGAAGCTTTCTTT. Amino acids: CAARAYGNTEAFF.

V is TRBV5-8 and J is TRBJ2-4, with 9 bases that match TRBD1. Germline V CDR1 and CDR2: SGHTS, YDEGEE. The CDR3 has 14 residues. J gave up 8 bases and V 3 bases, and 6 bases lay outside the gene matches. The DNA for the CDR3 is TGTGCCAGCAGCTCCTCGACAGGGGGAGACATTCAGTACTTC. Translation gives CASSSSTGGDIQYF.

This sequence joins TRBV29-1 and TRBJ1-4; 8 bases map to TRBD1. CDR1 is SQVTM, CDR2 ANQGSEA, per germline. This CDR3 is 15 amino acids long. V shed 6 bases, J shed 3 bases, and the junction held 9 bases outside the gene matches. The CDR3 here is CSVRTGRGANEKLFF. CDR3 sequence (DNA): TGCAGCGTCAGGACAGGGCGAGGGGCTAATGAAAAACTGTTTTTT.

The J gene is TRBJ1-4, the V gene TRBV11-2, with D perhaps matching TRBD1 (5 bases). Trimming removed 6 bases at V and 8 bases at J, with 22 bases between. The CDR3 has 16 residues. Germline V gene data show CDR1 as SGHAT and CDR2 as FQNNGV. The CDR3 DNA reads TGTGCCAGCAGGGGGGGAAAGGGTAGGCGCGTCGAAAAACTGTTTTTT. This translates into CASRGGKGRRVEKLFF.